These 5 T cell receptor beta chains originate from one sample sequenced in a study of control samples from healthy donors and cancer patients. Profiling relied on immunoSEQ multiplex PCR, and the TCRdb table lists in-frame clones only, not all of them. The sample records 150,000 to 200,000 clones, about 90% being singletons. Sample: blood. The source is a man aged 18 to 29 in good health.

The chain links TRBV5-6 to TRBJ2-7; tentative D call: TRBD1 (6 bases). The CDR3 runs to 12 residues. V was shortened by 4 bases and J by 4 bases, with 9 bases between the two germline ends. Germline V gives CDR1 SGHDT, CDR2 YYEEEE. The CDR3 DNA follows: TGTGCCAGCAGCCCAGGACAGTACGAGCAGTACTTC. Amino acids: CASSPGQYEQYF. Variable domain in full (rest from reference TRBV5-6 and TRBJ2-7): DAGVTQSPTHLIKTRGQQVTLRCSPKSGHDTVSWYQQALGQGPQFIFQYYEEEERQRGNFPDRFSGHQFPNYSSELNVNALLLGDSALYLCASSPGQYEQYFGPGTRLTVT.

The chain's CDR3 is CASSFGTNEKLFF. Written as DNA, the CDR3 is TGTGCCAGCAGCTTCGGGACAAATGAAAAACTGTTTTTT. The chain recombines TRBV7-2 with TRBJ1-4; D is possibly TRBD1 (6 bases). V was pared by 3 bases and J by 5 bases, with 7 bases between. This CDR3 spans 13 amino acids. Per the germline V gene, CDR1 is SGHTA and CDR2 is FQGNSA.

This chain uses TRBV6-5 with TRBJ2-5, with 7 positions matching TRBD2. This CDR3 is 15 amino acids long. J was trimmed by 1 base and V by 10 bases; bases with no gene match: 12. Germline V gene data show CDR1 as MNHEY and CDR2 as SVGAGI. The CDR3 loop is CATQVASGFQETQYF. As DNA, the CDR3 is TGTGCCACACAGGTAGCTAGCGGATTCCAAGAGACCCAGTACTTC.

This chain joins TRBV3-1 (or the pseudogene TRBV3-2) and TRBJ1-6; D not resolved. CDR1 is LGHDT and CDR2 is YNNKEL in the germline V gene (reference sequence). V gave up 2 bases and J gave up 1 base, with 12 bases separating them. The CDR3 consists of 17 residues. This CDR3 reads CASSQNTGGSYNSPLHF. The DNA of the CDR3 is TGTGCCAGCAGCCAAAACACTGGCGGGTCCTATAATTCACCCCTCCACTTT.

V usage is TRBV6-1 and J usage is TRBJ2-3; D gene ambiguous. This CDR3 has 15 residues. Germline V gene lookup returns CDR1 MNHNS and CDR2 SASEGT. Trimming left V 1 base short and J 4 bases short, with 12 bases between. The CDR3, as DNA: TGTGCCAGCAGTGAAGTGTCTAGTAGGTCAGATACGCAGTATTTT. Translation gives CASSEVSSRSDTQYF.